Below, one TCR beta chain is given with its context. These data are taken from a study of blood T cell repertoires in COVID-19. At the level of the study: There were acute and convalescent COVID-19 samples, and they came from the United States, Italy and Spain.

This CDR3 is built from 14 residues. Per the germline V gene, CDR1 is MGHDK and CDR2 is SYGVNS. V lost 7 bases and J lost 8, with 20 bases in between. Clones were read by immunoSEQ multiplex PCR, and TCRdb kept only the in-frame ones, dropping some. The sample lists around 250,000 clones; 86% were seen once. Input material: peripheral blood. The receptor was derived from a man aged 25 to 40 who had recovered from COVID-19. The chain joins TRBV25-1 to TRBJ1-2; D perhaps matches TRBD1 (6 bases). The CDR3 sequence: CASTPNGQKRGYTF. The DNA for the CDR3 is TGTGCCAGCACCCCTAACGGACAGAAACGAGGCTACACCTTC.